A single sample is the source of the 21 T cell receptor beta chains below, sequenced in a study of blood T cell repertoires in COVID-19. Assay: immunoSEQ multiplex PCR; the TCRdb copy retains only in-frame clones and omits some. The sample includes more than 250,000 clones, nearly 85% seen only once; the top ten take roughly 8.6%. The specimen sequenced was peripheral blood. The receptors here all came from a human donor in a cohort sampled during active COVID-19.

V usage is TRBV6-2 or TRBV6-3 and J usage is TRBJ1-5; 7 positions match TRBD1. Germline V gene sequence: CDR1 MNHEY, CDR2 SVGEGT. With 5 bases clipped from V and 7 bases from J, the junction kept 11 bases outside the gene matches. The CDR3 consists of 15 residues. This CDR3 is CASSTLQGRLQPQHF. CDR3 coding DNA: TGTGCCAGCAGTACCTTACAGGGGAGGCTACAGCCCCAGCATTTT.

This clone was counted a few times. The chain combines TRBV7-9 with TRBJ1-6; 7 bases are a match to TRBD1. The germline gives CDR1 SEHNR, CDR2 FQNEAQ (reference sequence). V gave up 5 bases and J gave up 8 bases; unmatched junction bases: 3. CDR3 length: 13 amino acids. CDR3 in DNA: TGTGCCAGCAGCCAAGACAGGGATTCACCCCTCCACTTT. As protein: CASSQDRDSPLHF.

V usage is TRBV18 and J usage is TRBJ1-6, with D possibly TRBD1 on 6 matching bases. Germline V gene lookup returns CDR1 KGHSH and CDR2 LQKENI. The CDR3 consists of 15 residues. V lost 6 bases and J lost 6, with 15 bases in between. In DNA form, the CDR3 reads TGTGCCAGCTCGCCGAAGGGACATTCTAATTCACCCCTCCACTTT. It yields the protein CASSPKGHSNSPLHF.

The rearrangement joins TRBV7-3 to TRBJ1-3; 11 nucleotides line up with TRBD1. The CDR3 loop spans 20 amino acids. The J segment lost 1 base and the V segment lost 5 bases, leaving 16 bases of the junction unmatched. CDR1 is SGHTA and CDR2 is FQGTGA in the germline V gene. CDR3 in amino acids: CASSKTGTGGRAWSGNTIYF. The CDR3 DNA is TGTGCCAGCAGCAAAACCGGGACAGGGGGGAGGGCTTGGTCTGGAAACACCATATATTTT. The entire variable domain, with the rest obtained from reference TRBV7-3 and TRBJ1-3, is as follows: GAGVSQTPSNKVTEKGKYVELRCDPISGHTALYWYRQSLGQGPEFLIYFQGTGAADDSGLPNDRFFAVRPEGSVSTLKIQRTERGDSAVYLCASSKTGTGGRAWSGNTIYFGEGSWLTVV.

The rearrangement links TRBV7-8 to TRBJ2-7, with D maybe TRBD2 (5 bases). CDR3 length: 14 residues. The germline CDR1 and CDR2 sequences are SGHVS and FQNEAQ. V was cut by 5 bases and J by 2 bases, with 13 bases left in between. This chain's CDR3 is CASSGRAETYEQYF. CDR3 in DNA: TGTGCCAGCAGCGGTAGAGCGGAAACCTACGAGCAGTACTTC. Drawing the rest from reference TRBV7-8 and TRBJ2-7, the complete variable domain is GAGVSQSPRYKVAKRGQDVALRCDPISGHVSLFWYQQALGQGPEFLTYFQNEAQLDKSGLPSDRFFAERPEGSVSTLKIQRTQQEDSAVYLCASSGRAETYEQYFGPGTRLTVT.

V and J are TRBV15 and TRBJ2-1; 7 nucleotides line up with TRBD2. The CDR3 has 14 amino acids. Germline V gives CDR1 LNHNV, CDR2 YYDKDF (reference sequence). With 1 base clipped from V and 8 bases from J, the junction kept 5 bases outside the gene matches. The CDR3 DNA sequence: TGTGCCACCAGCAGAGGCGGGAGTGCGGATGAGCAGTTCTTC. Amino acid sequence: CATSRGGSADEQFF.

This chain uses TRBV7-6 with TRBJ1-1; 9 bases align to TRBD1. J gave up 0 bases and V 1 base, and 6 bases lay outside the gene matches. The germline gives CDR1 SGHVS, CDR2 FNYEAQ. The CDR3 contains 17 residues. The CDR3 spells CASSLGGQGYMNTEAFF. The DNA of the CDR3 is TGTGCCAGCAGCTTAGGTGGACAGGGGTATATGAACACTGAAGCTTTCTTT.

This clone was observed once. V is TRBV18 and J is TRBJ2-5, with TRBD2 matching 7 bases. Trimming removed 5 bases from V and 4 bases from J; junction bases left unmatched: 10. CDR1 and CDR2 (germline): KGHSH, LQKENI. The CDR3 has 15 residues. CDR3 sequence: CASSAGGSSVETQYF. DNA for the CDR3: TGTGCCAGCTCAGCCGGGGGGTCTTCGGTAGAGACCCAGTACTTC.

This sequence joins TRBV10-1 and TRBJ2-3; 7 positions agree with TRBD1. The J segment lost 13 bases and the V segment lost 11 bases, leaving 33 bases of the junction unmatched. Germline CDR1 reads WNHNN; CDR2 reads SYGVQD (reference sequence). The CDR3 has 18 amino acids. The CDR3 bases are TGCGCCGACGAAGGCGTCCGCGACAGGGACAACTATACGCAGTGGGAGTATTTT. Amino acid sequence: CADEGVRDRDNYTQWEYF.

The genes are TRBV7-9 and TRBJ2-1; 10 nucleotides line up with TRBD2. The CDR3 is 15 residues long. After removal of 5 bases from V and 4 bases from J, the junction contained 5 bases not matched to a gene. CDR1 is SEHNR and CDR2 is FQNEAQ in the germline V gene (reference sequence). Here the CDR3 DNA reads TGTGCCAGCAGCGATAGCGGGGGGCGGTACAATGAGCAGTTCTTC. Its protein product is CASSDSGGRYNEQFF.

This clone was seen once. This rearrangement joins TRBV6-5 to TRBJ2-3, with 7 bases lining up with TRBD2. Germline values: CDR1 MNHEY, CDR2 SVGAGI. V was pared by 3 bases and J by 7 bases, with 10 bases of the junction left unmatched. This CDR3 has 15 amino acids. CDR3 protein: CASSYWVGGRNTQYF. CDR3 in DNA: TGTGCCAGCAGTTATTGGGTGGGAGGGCGAAATACGCAGTATTTT.

CDR3 DNA sequence: TGTGCCAGCAGCGGACAGGGGACGTTGTCGGCTGGAAACACCATATATTTT. Its translation: CASSGQGTLSAGNTIYF. The chain carries TRBV9 and TRBJ1-3, with TRBD1 matching 8 bases. Germline trimming cut 3 bases from V and 2 bases from J; bases unmatched to any gene: 10. The CDR3 is made up of 17 amino acids. Per the germline V gene, CDR1 is SGDLS and CDR2 is YYNGEE. Complete variable domain (other parts from reference TRBV9 and TRBJ1-3): DSGVTQTPKHLITATGQRVTLRCSPRSGDLSVYWYQQSLDQGLQFLIQYYNGEERAKGNILERFSAQQFPDLHSELNLSSLELGDSALYFCASSGQGTLSAGNTIYFGEGSWLTVV.

The genes are TRBV11-2 and TRBJ1-2; no definite D call. Deletions cut 6 bases from V and 5 bases from J, with 13 bases between. This CDR3 comprises 13 residues. CDR1 and CDR2 from the germline V gene are SGHAT and FQNNGV. DNA for the CDR3: TGTGCCAGCAGGTTGGACTATGAATATGGCTACACCTTC. It translates to CASRLDYEYGYTF.

The chain uses TRBV3-1 (or the pseudogene TRBV3-2) and TRBJ1-1, with TRBD1 as a possible D gene (5 bases). This CDR3 is built from 15 residues. CDR1 and CDR2 (germline): LGHDT, YNNKEL (reference sequence). Trimming stripped 4 bases from V and 4 bases from J, with 16 bases between. The CDR3 protein is CASSPRWGGSTEAFF. The CDR3 nucleotides read TGTGCCAGCAGCCCCCGTTGGGGGGGTAGCACTGAAGCTTTCTTT.

The chain joins TRBV6-5 to TRBJ2-1, with D perhaps TRBD2 (6 bases). Trimming pared 0 bases from V and 5 bases from J, leaving 8 bases between. This CDR3 has 14 residues. The germline V gene has CDR1 MNHEY and CDR2 SVGAGI. The chain's CDR3 is CASSYSRGNNEQFF. The CDR3 DNA sequence: TGTGCCAGCAGTTACTCGCGGGGAAACAATGAGCAGTTCTTC.

CDR3 in amino acids: CASSSPLAGNTGELFF. As DNA, the CDR3 is TGTGCCAGCAGCTCCCCACTAGCGGGGAACACCGGGGAGCTGTTTTTT. The chain couples TRBV11-3 to TRBJ2-2; TRBD2 matches 9 bases. Trimming at V came to 4 bases and at J to 1 base, leaving 4 bases not matched to a gene. Germline V gives CDR1 SGHNT, CDR2 YENEEA. The CDR3 totals 16 residues. Using reference TRBV11-3 and TRBJ2-2 for the parts outside the CDR3, the full variable domain is EAGVVQSPRYKIIEKKQPVAFWCNPISGHNTLYWYLQNLGQGPELLIRYENEEAVDDSQLPKDRFSAERLKGVDSTLKIQPAELGDSAVYLCASSSPLAGNTGELFFGEGSRLTVL.

The chain couples TRBV5-1 to TRBJ1-1, with 10 nucleotides matching TRBD1. Per the germline V gene, CDR1 is SGHRS and CDR2 is YFSETQ. The CDR3 has 16 amino acids. Trimming at V came to 4 bases and at J to 3 bases, leaving 9 bases not matched to a gene. CDR3 in amino acids: CASSPGDRGRDTEAFF. Written as DNA, the CDR3 is TGCGCCAGCAGCCCGGGGGACAGGGGAAGGGACACTGAAGCTTTCTTT.

V and J are TRBV24-1 and TRBJ2-7, with D possibly matching TRBD2 (6 bases). Between the trimmed V and J ends, which lost 4 bases and 3 bases, there was a span of 21 bases. The CDR3 covers 17 residues. Germline V gives CDR1 KGHDR, CDR2 SFDVKD. CDR3 nucleotides: TGTGCCACCAGTGACCAATCCATTGGGGACGGGAGCTACGAGCAGTACTTC. This encodes CATSDQSIGDGSYEQYF.

The rearrangement uses TRBV4-3 and TRBJ2-5, with 11 bases aligning to TRBD1. CDR3 length equals 16 residues. From germline, CDR1 is LGHNA and CDR2 YSLEER. Losses at the gene ends were 4 bases for V and 5 bases for J; bases not matched to a gene: 9. The CDR3 spells CASSPRTGGAGETQYF. The CDR3, as DNA: TGCGCCAGCAGCCCCCGGACAGGGGGCGCCGGCGAGACCCAGTACTTC.

As regards this clone: Distinct nucleotide sequences in the sample also encode this CDR3. The chain is built from TRBV28 and TRBJ2-3; weak D call: TRBD2 (6 bases). Per germline, CDR1 MDHEN and CDR2 SYDVKM. Trimming left V 4 bases short and J 1 base short, with 6 bases between. There are 13 residues in the CDR3. As DNA, the CDR3 is TGTGCCAGCAGTTGGGGGGGCACAGATACGCAGTATTTT. This translates into CASSWGGTDTQYF.

The chain has TRBV6-4 and TRBJ2-2, with 9 positions matching TRBD2. Unmatched junction bases numbered 14, after V lost 4 bases and J lost 8 bases. This CDR3 comprises 17 residues. The germline gives CDR1 MRHNA, CDR2 SNTAGT. In nucleotides, the CDR3 is TGTGCCAGCAGTGGACTCACGGTAGCGGGAGTGCCGGGGGAGCTGTTTTTT. It yields the protein CASSGLTVAGVPGELFF.